This T cell receptor (beta chain) was profiled in a study of blood T cell repertoires in COVID-19. Whole-study context: The study drew acute and convalescent COVID-19 samples from the United States, Italy and Spain.

Germline V gene lookup returns CDR1 SNHLY and CDR2 FYNNEI. Trimming removed 0 bases from V and 8 bases from J; junction bases left unmatched: 8. This CDR3 is built from 15 residues. Generated by immunoSEQ multiplex PCR, the TCRdb table keeps only in-frame clones and is missing some. This table holds under 200,000 clones, approximately 80% found once. The chain carries TRBV2 and TRBJ1-2, with 8 positions matching TRBD1. This clonotype originated in a woman of 80 years or more with COVID-19, enrolled during active disease. Sequenced: peripheral blood. The CDR3 loop reads CASSEALQGARGYTF. The CDR3 DNA follows: TGTGCCAGCAGTGAAGCGCTTCAGGGGGCGCGGGGCTACACCTTC. Based on the CDR3 plus reference TRBV2 and TRBJ1-2, the full variable domain is EPEVTQTPSHQVTQMGQEVILRCVPISNHLYFYWYRQILGQKVEFLVSFYNNEISEKSEIFDDQFSVERPDGSNFTLKIRSTKLEDSAMYFCASSEALQGARGYTFGSGTRLTVV.